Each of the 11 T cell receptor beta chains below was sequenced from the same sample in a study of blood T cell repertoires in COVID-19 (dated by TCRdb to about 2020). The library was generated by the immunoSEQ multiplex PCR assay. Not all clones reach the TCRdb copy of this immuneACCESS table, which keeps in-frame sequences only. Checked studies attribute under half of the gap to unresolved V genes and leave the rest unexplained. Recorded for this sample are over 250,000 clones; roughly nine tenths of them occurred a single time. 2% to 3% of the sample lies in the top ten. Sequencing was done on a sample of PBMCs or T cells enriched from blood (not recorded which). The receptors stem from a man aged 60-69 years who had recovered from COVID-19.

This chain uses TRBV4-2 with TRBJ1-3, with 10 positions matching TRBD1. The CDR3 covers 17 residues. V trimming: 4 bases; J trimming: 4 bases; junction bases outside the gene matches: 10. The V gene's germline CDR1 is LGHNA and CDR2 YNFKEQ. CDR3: CASSRTAGTGVGNTIYF. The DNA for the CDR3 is TGTGCCAGCAGCCGAACCGCAGGGACAGGGGTGGGAAACACCATATATTTT.

In DNA form, the CDR3 reads TGTGCCAGCAGCAGCCGGGACAGGGGATTGGGTGGCTACACCTTC. Translation gives CASSSRDRGLGGYTF. The rearrangement links TRBV5-4 to TRBJ1-2; 10 positions match TRBD1. With 4 bases clipped from V and 7 bases from J, the junction kept 10 bases outside the gene matches. The CDR3 length is 15 residues. Germline V lookup: CDR1 SGHNT, CDR2 YYREEE (reference sequence).

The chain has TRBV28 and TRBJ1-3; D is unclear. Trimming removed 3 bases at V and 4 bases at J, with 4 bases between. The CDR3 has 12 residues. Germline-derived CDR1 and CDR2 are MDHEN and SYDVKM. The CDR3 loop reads CASSFLGNTIYF. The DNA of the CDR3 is TGTGCCAGCAGTTTCCTGGGAAACACCATATATTTT.

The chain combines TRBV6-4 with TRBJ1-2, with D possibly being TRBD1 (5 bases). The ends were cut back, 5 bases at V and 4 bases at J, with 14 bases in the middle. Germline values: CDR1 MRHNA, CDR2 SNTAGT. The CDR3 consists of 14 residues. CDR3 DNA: TGTGCCAGCAGTCCGGACGGGGGTGGCTATGGCTACACCTTC. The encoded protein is CASSPDGGGYGYTF.

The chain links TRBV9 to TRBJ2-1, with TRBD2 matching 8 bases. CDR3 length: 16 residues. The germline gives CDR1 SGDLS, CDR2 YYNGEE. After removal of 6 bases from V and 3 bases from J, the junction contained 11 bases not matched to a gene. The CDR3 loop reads CASTPGPGLDYNEQFF. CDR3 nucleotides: TGTGCCAGCACCCCTGGCCCGGGACTAGACTACAATGAGCAGTTCTTC.

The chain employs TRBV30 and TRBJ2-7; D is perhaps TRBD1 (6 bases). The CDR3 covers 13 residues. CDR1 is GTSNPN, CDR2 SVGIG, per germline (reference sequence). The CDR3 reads CALGAGTSYEQYF. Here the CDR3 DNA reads TGTGCACTAGGGGCAGGGACATCCTACGAGCAGTACTTC.

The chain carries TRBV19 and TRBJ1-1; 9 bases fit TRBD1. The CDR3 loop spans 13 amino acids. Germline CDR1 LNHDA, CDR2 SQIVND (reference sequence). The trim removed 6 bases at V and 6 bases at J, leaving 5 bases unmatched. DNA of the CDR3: TGTGCCAGTAGGGGACAGGGAAGCTCTGAAGCTTTCTTT. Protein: CASRGQGSSEAFF.

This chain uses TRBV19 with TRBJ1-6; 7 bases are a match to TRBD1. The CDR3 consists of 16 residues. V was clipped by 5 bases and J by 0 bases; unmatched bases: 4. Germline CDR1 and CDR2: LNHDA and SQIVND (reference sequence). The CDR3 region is CASSQPGGSYNSPLHF. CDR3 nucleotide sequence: TGTGCCAGTAGTCAACCAGGGGGCTCCTATAATTCACCCCTCCACTTT.

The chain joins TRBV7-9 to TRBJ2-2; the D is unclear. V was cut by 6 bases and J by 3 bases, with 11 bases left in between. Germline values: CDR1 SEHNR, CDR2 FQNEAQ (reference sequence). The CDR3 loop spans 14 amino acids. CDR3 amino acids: CASSSRWDTGELFF. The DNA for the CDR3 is TGTGCCAGCAGTTCCAGGTGGGACACCGGGGAGCTGTTTTTT.

In nucleotides, the CDR3 is TGCAGCGTTAGAGGGAATCGGGATTCTGGCTACACCTTC. Translation gives CSVRGNRDSGYTF. The chain couples TRBV29-1 to TRBJ1-2; D uncertain. The CDR3 has 13 residues. Germline V gene lookup returns CDR1 SQVTM and CDR2 ANQGSEA. Trimming shortened V by 5 bases and J by 7 bases, and 17 bases separated the two germline ends.

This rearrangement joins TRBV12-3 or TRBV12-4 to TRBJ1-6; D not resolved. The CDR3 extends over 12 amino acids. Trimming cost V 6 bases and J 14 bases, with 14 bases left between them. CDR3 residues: CASRTGSGTLHF. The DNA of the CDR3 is TGTGCCAGCAGGACCGGGTCCGGGACCCTCCACTTT.